The clone carrying this TCR beta chain has just a few counts. Its antigen is undetermined. Using RNA transcripts as the source, TCR beta CDR3 regions were amplified. During a first-round RT-PCR of the TCR CDR3, the HTBI primer set was used. TCRdb redid the calling of the multiplex PCR reads with MiXCR, one entry per CDR3 protein. The table has about 530,000 distinct CDR3 sequences, roughly 15% seen once; the top ten hold approximately 18%. The CDR3 spans 16 residues. Germline CDR1 is LNHDA and CDR2 is SQIVND (reference sequence). V dropped 4 bases and J dropped 2 bases, with 15 bases sitting between them. This sample stems from a study of T cells in Graves' hyperthyroidism and ophthalmopathy. Findings and caveats of the study: Separating ophthalmopathy from stable hyperthyroidism was achieved by a 13 V-J model.

Sequencing was done on a sample of blood. The chain couples TRBV19 to TRBJ1-5; possible D gene TRBD1, 6 bases. The receptor comes from a woman under 30 with Graves' ophthalmopathy. The CDR3 DNA reads as TGTGCCAGTAGTACCAACCCACGACAGGGCAATCAGCCCCAGCATTTT. Residues: CASSTNPRQGNQPQHF.